The 31 T cell receptor beta chains below come from one sample, sequenced in a study of identical twins. A single record per CDR3 protein comes from TCRdb applying MiXCR to the 5' RACE reads. The sample yields over 500,000 distinct CDR3 sequences, about 20% seen once. The same specimen was also included in a second study, on T cells expressing NK-cell markers.

Sequenced: CD4+ T cells sorted from blood. The receptor source for this set is a woman under 30 in good health.

The chain couples TRBV6-5 to TRBJ2-5; D possibly matches TRBD1 or TRBD2 (7 bases each). Per germline, CDR1 MNHEY and CDR2 SVGAGI. Trimming stripped 4 bases from V and 5 bases from J, with 17 bases between. The CDR3 is 15 amino acids. The CDR3 region has the DNA TGTGCCAGCAGTTTTGCCAGGGGAGGGGGCGAGACCCAGTACTTC. This codes for CASSFARGGGETQYF.

This clonotype was picked up a small number of times. The chain is built from TRBV6-2 or TRBV6-3 and TRBJ2-7; 7 nucleotides align to TRBD2. Trimming took 5 bases from V and 9 from J; bases not matched to a gene: 13. There are 14 residues in the CDR3. The germline V gene encodes CDR1 MNHEY and CDR2 SVGEGT. CDR3 in amino acids: CASSLKGRLASQYF. CDR3 DNA sequence: TGTGCCAGCAGTCTAAAGGGTCGACTAGCTTCGCAGTACTTC.

This clonotype has just a few counts. The V call is TRBV6-2 or TRBV6-3, the J call TRBJ2-1, with a weak D call TRBD1 (5 bases). The CDR3 totals 15 residues. The V gene lost 0 bases and the J gene lost 9 bases, with 15 bases spanning the gap. Germline lookup yields CDR1 MNHEY and CDR2 SVGEGT. CDR3 sequence: CASSYSGQGGAEQFF. CDR3 coding DNA: TGTGCCAGCAGTTACTCCGGGCAGGGTGGGGCTGAGCAGTTCTTC.

V usage is TRBV5-1 and J usage is TRBJ2-5, with a possible D match to TRBD2 (6 bases). This CDR3 comprises 16 residues. The V end was cut by 4 bases, the J end by 7 bases, with 23 bases between. In germline, CDR1 is SGHRS, CDR2 YFSETQ. CDR3 nucleotide sequence: TGCGCCAGCAGCACCAAACCACCGGGGACTTCTGTGACCCAGTACTTC. As protein: CASSTKPPGTSVTQYF.

This sequence joins TRBV5-1 and TRBJ2-3, with D tentatively TRBD1 or TRBD2 (6 bases each). The germline CDR1 and CDR2 sequences are SGHRS and YFSETQ. The CDR3 contains 15 residues. The V and J ends lost 0 bases and 4 bases respectively, with 12 bases between them. The CDR3 bases are TGCGCCAGCAGCTTGGTCGGGGGCTCGGCAGATACGCAGTATTTT. Its translation: CASSLVGGSADTQYF.

This clonotype came up a few times. The chain joins TRBV28 to TRBJ2-1, with D tentatively TRBD1 (5 bases). Germline CDR1 and CDR2: MDHEN and SYDVKM. V was clipped by 8 bases and J by 6 bases, with 17 bases between them. The CDR3 runs to 14 residues. The CDR3 DNA reads TGTGCCAGCTTCCGGGCAGGGCGCGTCAATGAGCAGTTCTTC. Its translation is CASFRAGRVNEQFF.

The sample holds many counts of this clonotype. V and J are TRBV7-2 and TRBJ2-3; D remains unclear. Germline CDR1 SGHTA, CDR2 FQGNSA. The CDR3 sequence is 13 residues long. V lost 5 bases, J lost 0 bases, and 6 bases lay in between. The CDR3 region is CASSPGSTDTQYF. DNA of the CDR3: TGTGCCAGCAGCCCCGGCAGCACAGATACGCAGTATTTT.

Here the CDR3 DNA reads TGCGCCAGCAGCTTGTCCCGGGGCTTACCTTACAATGAGCAGTTCTTC. The encoded protein is CASSLSRGLPYNEQFF. This chain joins TRBV5-1 and TRBJ2-1; D possibly uses TRBD1 or TRBD2 (5 bases each). CDR1 is SGHRS, CDR2 YFSETQ, per germline. V was pared by 1 base and J by 4 bases, with 15 bases between. The CDR3 contains 16 residues.

This clonotype showed up just a few times. This chain joins TRBV20-1 and TRBJ2-1; 7 bases agree with TRBD1. J lost 12 bases, V lost 1 base, and 9 bases had no gene match. The CDR3 is 13 residues long. Germline lookup yields CDR1 DFQATT and CDR2 SNEGSKA (reference sequence). The CDR3: CSARVDRGGGQFF. CDR3 DNA: TGCAGTGCTAGAGTAGACCGAGGGGGCGGGCAGTTCTTC.

This clonotype was observed a handful of times. The chain couples TRBV7-9 to TRBJ2-1, with 9 nucleotides matching TRBD1. Trimming took 5 bases from V and 9 from J; bases not matched to a gene: 14. Germline CDR1 SEHNR, CDR2 FQNEAQ (reference sequence). The CDR3 spans 16 residues. CDR3 coding DNA: TGTGCCAGCAGCGCCCGGGGACAGGGCCGCATCAGTGAGCAGTTCTTC. Translated: CASSARGQGRISEQFF.

This clonotype was detected only a few times. The rearrangement links TRBV6-5 to TRBJ1-1; no clear D. The CDR3 extends over 11 amino acids. V was cut by 9 bases and J by 7 bases, with 12 bases left in between. Germline-derived CDR1 and CDR2 are MNHEY and SVGAGI. The CDR3 DNA sequence: TGTGCCAGTTTACTGAAACATGAAGCTTTCTTT. It codes for CASLLKHEAFF.

This clonotype was detected only a few times. The chain employs TRBV7-2 and TRBJ2-3; 10 bases are shared with TRBD2. With V trimmed by 5 bases and J by 11 bases, 7 bases remained unmatched. Germline CDR1 SGHTA, CDR2 FQGNSA. CDR3 length equals 13 residues. CDR3 sequence (DNA): TGTGCCAGCAGCGCGGCTAGCGGGAGAGGGCAGTATTTT. This sequence encodes CASSAASGRGQYF.

The gene calls are TRBV30 and TRBJ2-2; 11 bases fit TRBD1. Germline CDR1 and CDR2: GTSNPN and SVGIG (reference sequence). This CDR3 has 14 amino acids. V lost 3 bases to trimming and J lost 7 bases; unmatched junction nucleotides: 4. The chain's CDR3 is CAWRAGTGGGELFF. DNA for the CDR3: TGTGCCTGGAGAGCCGGGACAGGGGGCGGGGAGCTGTTTTTT. The full variable domain, with the rest looked up from reference TRBV30 and TRBJ2-2, is SQTIHQWPATLVQPVGSPLSLECTVEGTSNPNLYWYRQAAGRGLQLLFYSVGIGQISSEVPQNLSASRPQDRQFILSSKKLLLSDSGFYLCAWRAGTGGGELFFGEGSRLTVL.

The sample holds a few counts of this clonotype. V usage is TRBV12-3 or TRBV12-4 and J usage is TRBJ2-7; D gene ambiguous. The CDR3 is 16 amino acids. Trimming stripped 6 bases from V and 0 bases from J, with 18 bases between. The CDR3 is CASSPSGPHRSYEQYF. Written as DNA, the CDR3 is TGTGCCAGCAGCCCATCTGGCCCCCACCGCTCCTACGAGCAGTACTTC.

This clonotype was seen more than once but under ten times. V is TRBV20-1 and J is TRBJ2-3; 8 bases are shared with TRBD2. This CDR3 is 13 amino acids long. Losses at the gene ends were 3 bases for V and 4 bases for J; bases not matched to a gene: 3. From germline, CDR1 is DFQATT and CDR2 SNEGSKA (reference sequence). The CDR3 protein is CSASRREADTQYF. DNA of the CDR3: TGCAGTGCTAGTCGGCGGGAGGCAGATACGCAGTATTTT.

This clonotype showed up just a few times. The chain recombines TRBV20-1 with TRBJ1-2; D gene unclear. Trimming shortened V by 1 base and J by 3 bases, and 15 bases separated the two germline ends. Germline V gene data show CDR1 as DFQATT and CDR2 as SNEGSKA (reference sequence). The CDR3 covers 15 residues. The chain's CDR3 is CSARVGNSDYYGYTF. The DNA for the CDR3 is TGCAGTGCTAGAGTCGGTAACTCGGACTACTATGGCTACACCTTC.

This sequence joins TRBV20-1 and TRBJ2-1; 8 bases fit TRBD2. This CDR3 region has 17 residues. The V gene end was trimmed by 1 base and the J gene end by 0 bases; junction bases not matched to a gene: 8. Germline values: CDR1 DFQATT, CDR2 SNEGSKA (reference sequence). This CDR3 reads CSARGSGSASSYNEQFF. The DNA for the CDR3 is TGCAGTGCTAGAGGGAGCGGGAGCGCCAGCTCCTACAATGAGCAGTTCTTC.

The chain links TRBV5-5 to TRBJ2-7, with a possible D match to TRBD2 (5 bases). The V gene's germline CDR1 is SGHKS and CDR2 YYEKEE (reference sequence). The CDR3 consists of 14 residues. V lost 2 bases and J lost 2, with 11 bases in between. The CDR3 loop is CASSFGGYAYEQYF. The CDR3 region has the DNA TGTGCCAGCAGCTTTGGCGGGTATGCCTACGAGCAGTACTTC.

This clonotype was counted at least ten times. This chain connects TRBV29-1 to TRBJ2-1; D remains ambiguous. Trimming took 2 bases from V and 4 from J, leaving 3 bases between them. Germline V gene data show CDR1 as SQVTM and CDR2 as ANQGSEA. CDR3 size: 11 residues. This CDR3 reads CSVERYNEQFF. The DNA for the CDR3 is TGCAGCGTTGAACGTTACAATGAGCAGTTCTTC.

This clonotype was seen a few times. The chain combines TRBV20-1 with TRBJ1-6; 7 bases align to TRBD1. The CDR3 runs to 13 residues. Germline V CDR1 and CDR2: DFQATT, SNEGSKA (reference sequence). V lost 6 bases, J lost 8 bases, and 7 bases stayed unmatched. The CDR3 coding sequence is TGCAGTGCGCTCCAGGGGGGAGATTCACCCCTCCACTTT. This encodes CSALQGGDSPLHF.

This clonotype was seen only a few times. The chain recombines TRBV9 with TRBJ2-7; 9 nucleotides align to TRBD1. There are 16 residues in the CDR3. With V trimmed by 3 bases and J by 7 bases, 14 bases remained unmatched. Germline V gene data show CDR1 as SGDLS and CDR2 as YYNGEE. The chain's CDR3 is CASSARLGTGTGEQYF. CDR3 DNA sequence: TGTGCCAGCAGCGCCCGGTTGGGGACAGGGACGGGAGAGCAGTACTTC.

This clonotype came up a few times. The rearrangement joins TRBV6-1 to TRBJ2-1, with 9 bases fitting TRBD2. The CDR3 consists of 16 residues. From germline, CDR1 is MNHNS and CDR2 SASEGT. Trimming cost V 2 bases and J 8 bases; bases outside gene matches: 10. CDR3 region: CASSEWVGLAKDEQFF. CDR3 DNA: TGTGCCAGCAGTGAATGGGTCGGACTAGCGAAGGATGAGCAGTTCTTC.

The rearrangement joins TRBV10-2 to TRBJ2-3, with 8 positions matching TRBD2. This CDR3 comprises 17 residues. Trimming at V came to 6 bases and at J to 0 bases, leaving 11 bases not matched to a gene. Per germline, CDR1 WSHSY and CDR2 SAAADI. CDR3 protein: CASSIRKTSVSTDTQYF. The DNA for the CDR3 is TGCGCCAGCAGCATCCGGAAGACTAGCGTTAGCACAGATACGCAGTATTTT.

The chain employs TRBV25-1 and TRBJ1-2, with 9 nucleotides matching TRBD1. This CDR3 is built from 14 residues. Germline loops: CDR1 MGHDK, CDR2 SYGVNS. V lost 3 bases, J lost 4 bases, and 3 bases stayed unmatched. Here the CDR3 DNA reads TGTGCCAGCAGTGACCCGACAGGGGGCTATGGCTACACCTTC. It specifies CASSDPTGGYGYTF.

The CDR3: CASSLGTPGVKYF. CDR3 DNA: TGTGCCAGCAGCTTAGGGACTCCGGGGGTTAAGTACTTC. The chain has TRBV7-3 and TRBJ2-7; TRBD2 is a possible D gene (6 bases). V dropped 2 bases and J dropped 11 bases, with 16 bases sitting between them. CDR3 length: 13 residues. Germline V gene lookup returns CDR1 SGHTA and CDR2 FQGTGA.

This rearrangement joins TRBV20-1 to TRBJ1-1; D may be TRBD1 (6 bases). CDR3 size: 13 residues. Germline values: CDR1 DFQATT, CDR2 SNEGSKA (reference sequence). This CDR3 is CSETDRRNTEAFF. The CDR3 coding sequence is TGCAGCGAGACGGACAGAAGAAACACTGAAGCTTTCTTT.

This clonotype occurred a few times. This chain connects TRBV6-2 or TRBV6-3 to TRBJ2-3, with D uncertain. V was pared by 8 bases and J by 1 base, with 10 bases between. The CDR3 length is 13 residues. CDR1 is MNHEY, CDR2 SVGEGT, per germline. CDR3 residues: CASGLGGTDTQYF. The CDR3 DNA is TGTGCCAGCGGGTTGGGCGGCACAGATACGCAGTATTTT.

The chain carries TRBV6-1 and TRBJ2-5; 12 bases align to TRBD2. Unmatched junction bases numbered 10, after V lost 6 bases and J lost 8 bases. Germline V CDR1 and CDR2: MNHNS, SASEGT. The CDR3 is 15 amino acids. CDR3: CASRKLAGGPGTQYF. The CDR3 DNA reads TGTGCCAGCAGAAAACTAGCGGGGGGACCCGGAACCCAGTACTTC.

The chain joins TRBV12-3 or TRBV12-4 to TRBJ1-5, with TRBD1 matching over 7 bases. J lost 1 base, V lost 6 bases, and 6 bases had no gene match. This CDR3 has 15 residues. The CDR3 loop reads CASSQGDLSNQPQHF. The CDR3 DNA reads as TGTGCCAGCAGCCAGGGGGATCTGAGCAATCAGCCCCAGCATTTT.

Only a few counts were recorded for this clonotype. The J gene is TRBJ2-7, the V gene TRBV7-9; D remains unclear. The V end lost 3 bases, the J end lost 6 bases, and 15 bases lay between the germline ends. There are 14 residues in the CDR3. Germline V gives CDR1 SEHNR, CDR2 FQNEAQ (reference sequence). CDR3 sequence: CASSFRVGVGEQYF. The CDR3 nucleotides read TGTGCCAGCAGCTTTAGGGTTGGGGTCGGCGAGCAGTACTTC.

This clonotype came up many times. The gene calls are TRBV20-1 and TRBJ2-7, with 11 bases that match TRBD1. J lost 4 bases, V lost 5 bases, and 10 bases had no gene match. The CDR3 totals 15 residues. Germline V gene lookup returns CDR1 DFQATT and CDR2 SNEGSKA (reference sequence). The CDR3 coding sequence is TGCAGTGCTCGCCGCGGGACAGGGGGAAATTACGAGCAGTACTTC. This codes for CSARRGTGGNYEQYF.